The 2 T cell receptor beta chains below all came from one sample that was sequenced in a study of graft-versus-host responses after intestinal transplantation. Here immunoSEQ multiplex PCR was the method, and the copy in TCRdb shows in-frame clones only, minus some. The table includes around 88,000 clones, around 93% detected once. Antigens of these TCRs are unknown. Sequenced here: unstimulated CD8+ T cells sorted from spleen or lymph node cells, sampled before transplant. The receptors were gathered from a human donor who was the organ donor for an intestinal transplant.

The chain couples TRBV4-1 to TRBJ1-6; D possibly corresponds to TRBD1 (5 bases). This CDR3 has 16 residues. Germline V lookup: CDR1 MGHRA, CDR2 YSYEKL. V was pared by 1 base and J by 6 bases, with 13 bases between. CDR3 sequence: CASSQVHGGGNSPLHF. As DNA, the CDR3 is TGCGCCAGCAGCCAAGTACACGGGGGAGGTAATTCACCCCTCCACTTT.

This clone was seen a single time. The chain recombines TRBV28 with TRBJ2-2; 7 bases are shared with TRBD2. The junction had 10 bases not matched to a gene; V was cut back by 4 bases and J by 5 bases. CDR1 and CDR2 (germline): MDHEN, SYDVKM. The CDR3 is 16 residues long. The CDR3 protein is CASSSLAVQSTGELFF. CDR3 DNA sequence: TGTGCCAGCAGTTCCCTAGCGGTCCAAAGTACCGGGGAGCTGTTTTTT. The whole variable domain, remainder taken from reference TRBV28 and TRBJ2-2, is DVKVTQSSRYLVKRTGEKVFLECVQDMDHENMFWYRQDPGLGLRLIYFSYDVKMKEKGDIPEGYSVSREKKERFSLILESASTNQTSMYLCASSSLAVQSTGELFFGEGSRLTVL.